The entry that follows covers one T cell receptor (beta chain) sequence. No antigen is known for it. This sample was included in a study of T cells in localized non-small cell lung cancer. Study results and limitations: Uninvolved adjacent lung had higher T cell clonality than tumor and all other tissues.

The germline CDR1 and CDR2 sequences are SGHKS and YYEKEE (reference sequence). The CDR3 is 14 amino acids. The V end lost 1 base, the J end lost 7 bases, and 11 bases lay between the germline ends. Profiling relied on immunoSEQ multiplex PCR, and the TCRdb table lists in-frame clones only, not all of them. The table lists approximately 20,000 clones, 75% to 90% of them singletons. The chain uses TRBV5-5 and TRBJ2-2, with D maybe TRBD2 (5 bases). This TCR was sampled from a man between 40 and 70 years old with stage I lung adenocarcinoma. Sequencing was performed on peripheral blood, taken before any cancer treatment. CDR3 in DNA: TGTGCCAGCAGCTTGACGGCTAGCATCGGGGAGCTGTTTTTT. Encoded protein: CASSLTASIGELFF. The full variable domain, in which reference TRBV5-5 and TRBJ2-2 provide the parts outside the CDR3, is DAGVTQSPTHLIKTRGQQVTLRCSPISGHKSVSWYQQVLGQGPQFIFQYYEKEERGRGNFPDRFSARQFPNYSSELNVNALLLGDSALYLCASSLTASIGELFFGEGSRLTVL.